This T cell receptor (beta chain) was profiled in a study of blood T cell repertoires in COVID-19. Background on the study: Sites in the United States, Italy and Spain provided acute and convalescent COVID-19 samples. T cells, B-cell-depleted T cells, or PBMCs supplied cDNA or gDNA.

V shed 5 bases and J shed 1 base, with 12 bases lying between them. This CDR3 spans 15 amino acids. Looked up from germline, CDR1 is SEHNR and CDR2 is FQNEAQ (reference sequence). As handled by the study authors: From reference gene primer amplification, estimates of nucleated cell counts were derived. Sequencing used immunoSEQ multiplex PCR; TCRdb keeps in-frame clones, though not all of them. That table supplies the V and J calls and clone size; D and trimming were determined from the DNA. The data show roughly 160,000 clones, 85% to 90% seen once. This clone has a single count. Sequenced sample: peripheral blood. The source of this sequence is a man between 18 and 35 years old with acute or convalescent COVID-19. The chain uses TRBV7-9 and TRBJ2-4; D gene ambiguous. The CDR3 DNA follows: TGTGCCAGCAGCGTCGGGTTTTCGGCCAAAAACATTCAGTACTTC. Protein: CASSVGFSAKNIQYF. Variable domain in full (rest from reference TRBV7-9 and TRBJ2-4): DTGVSQNPRHKITKRGQNVTFRCDPISEHNRLYWYRQTLGQGPEFLTYFQNEAQLEKSRLLSDRFSAERPKGSFSTLEIQRTEQGDSAMYLCASSVGFSAKNIQYFGAGTRLSVL.